The rows below give T cell receptor beta chains drawn from one sample of a study of beta chain features in type 1 diabetes. Sequenced by immunoSEQ multiplex PCR; TCRdb stores in-frame clones only, minus some. This table has about 360,000 clones, roughly 13% appearing once. Sequencing input: naive CD4+ T cells from blood. These receptors were obtained from a young man in good health. CDR3s include the opening cysteine and the closing phenylalanine or tryptophan. A D gene is named only where the DNA matches it firmly. For some rows the clone size is stated as once, few or many, or as a class when expanded; others skip it.

DNA,CDR3,V,D,J,size
TGTGCCAGCTCACCACCGGGACTAGCGGGGGGGCCGGGCTCCTACAATGAGCAGTTCTTC,CASSPPGLAGGPGSYNEQFF,TRBV18,TRBD2,TRBJ2-1,NA
TGTGCCAGCAGCCTTTTGGAGGGTCTCGAGCAGTACTTC,CASSLLEGLEQYF,TRBV7-9,NA,TRBJ2-7,NA
TGTGCCAGCAGCTTAACAGCAGTCAATCAGCCCCAGCATTTT,CASSLTAVNQPQHF,TRBV7-2,NA,TRBJ1-5,few
TGTGCCAGCGGCCTCCTGATACACACTGAAGCTTTCTTT,CASGLLIHTEAFF,TRBV6-1,NA,TRBJ1-1,NA
TGCGCCAGCAGCCCAGGTAACTCCTACGAGCAGTACTTC,CASSPGNSYEQYF,TRBV5-1,NA,TRBJ2-7,few
TGTGCCAGTAGTAATCTGCGGGGCACAGATACGCAGTATTTT,CASSNLRGTDTQYF,TRBV19,NA,TRBJ2-3,few
TGTGCCAGCAGCGGCGGGGACAGCCAGGTGACTTTCTTT,CASSGGDSQVTFF,TRBV11-3,TRBD1,TRBJ1-1,few
TGTGCCAGCAGCTCCAACACCCTTTGGGCTTTCTTT,CASSSNTLWAFF,TRBV28,NA,TRBJ1-1,once
TGTGCCTACAACCCCCCTGACAGGGTCTTCGATCAGCCCCAGCATTTT,CAYNPPDRVFDQPQHF,TRBV30,TRBD1,TRBJ1-5,NA
TGTGCCAGCAGTTCCCTGGGCAGGGGGAACACTGAAGCTTTCTTT,CASSSLGRGNTEAFF,TRBV6-5,NA,TRBJ1-1,few
TGTGCCAGCAGTTCCCCCCAGGCCGCCGGACAGGTCCGCTTC,CASSSPQAAGQVRF,TRBV28,TRBD1,TRBJ2-7,few
TGTGCCTGGAGTGTCCCGGGACAGGTCCAGCGGGCTTTCTTT,CAWSVPGQVQRAFF,TRBV30,TRBD1,TRBJ1-1,few
TGTGCCACCAAGGTTGTTAGCGGGACGGTCCCAGATACGCAGTATTTT,CATKVVSGTVPDTQYF,TRBV5-4,TRBD2,TRBJ2-3,few
TGCGCCAGCAGCCAAGATCTAGCGGGAGATGTTCCAGATACGCAGTATTTT,CASSQDLAGDVPDTQYF,TRBV4-3,TRBD2,TRBJ2-3,NA
TGTGCCAGCAGCTCTCAGGACAGGGGAGGGCTCTATGGCTACACCTTC,CASSSQDRGGLYGYTF,TRBV7-2,TRBD1,TRBJ1-2,NA
TGTGCCAGCAGTTACGGAAAGGACAGGGGGAGCCGTGGCTACACCTTC,CASSYGKDRGSRGYTF,TRBV6-6,TRBD1,TRBJ1-2,NA
TGTGCCAGCAGCCTACAGGGTTATGGCTACACCTTC,CASSLQGYGYTF,TRBV7-2,NA,TRBJ1-2,NA
TGCGCCAGCAGCTATGGACAGGGAGAGACCCAGTACTTC,CASSYGQGETQYF,TRBV5-1,TRBD1,TRBJ2-5,NA
TGTGCCAGCAGCCTCGGACTAGCGGAGCACACAGATACGCAGTATTTT,CASSLGLAEHTDTQYF,TRBV14,TRBD2,TRBJ2-3,NA
TGTGCCAGCAGCTCACTAGCGGGGGGCAACACCGGGGAGCTGTTTTTT,CASSSLAGGNTGELFF,TRBV7-3,TRBD2,TRBJ2-2,NA
TGTGCCAGCAGTCCTGTGCGGCGGCGAACTGTTGAGCAGTACTTC,CASSPVRRRTVEQYF,TRBV28,NA,TRBJ2-7,NA
TGTGCCAGTACCCGTAGGCTACAGCTATCCACTGAAGCTTTCTTT,CASTRRLQLSTEAFF,TRBV19,NA,TRBJ1-1,NA
TGCAGCGTTGAAGTCATCCGGGGTGATGAGCAGTTCTTC,CSVEVIRGDEQFF,TRBV29-1,NA,TRBJ2-1,many
TGTGCCAGCAGTAGCCGGGACAGGGTCTACAATGAGCAGTTCTTC,CASSSRDRVYNEQFF,TRBV9,TRBD1,TRBJ2-1,few
TGTGCCTGGATTAACAGGGAAACTAACACTGAAGCTTTCTTT,CAWINRETNTEAFF,TRBV30,NA,TRBJ1-1,few
TGTGCCAGTTCCCGGATCACAGATGAGCAGTTCTTC,CASSRITDEQFF,TRBV19,NA,TRBJ2-1,NA
TGCGCCAGCAGCCAAGATATGCGGCCGGGAGAGACCCAGTACTTC,CASSQDMRPGETQYF,TRBV4-3,NA,TRBJ2-5,few
TGCGCCAGCAGCTACCGTGCCGTCGGTGCTTCCACTGAAGCTTTCTTT,CASSYRAVGASTEAFF,TRBV5-1,NA,TRBJ1-1,NA